The TCR beta chain described here comes from a study of T cell changes during pregnancy in multiple sclerosis. Produced via immunoSEQ multiplex PCR; TCRdb's table is partial and in-frame only. The sample yields 91,000 or so clones, 80% to 95% seen once. The source of this sequence is a female donor with multiple sclerosis, enrolled in a pregnancy study. Sequencing was performed on peripheral blood, taken after pregnancy.

The CDR3 is CASPREYYEQYF. CDR3 DNA: TGTGCCAGCCCCCGGGAATACTACGAGCAGTACTTC. The genes are TRBV11-1 and TRBJ2-7, with D possibly matching TRBD2 (5 bases). V was pared by 8 bases and J by 3 bases, with 11 bases between. Germline assignment: CDR1 SGHAT and CDR2 FQDESV (reference sequence). The CDR3 extends over 12 amino acids.